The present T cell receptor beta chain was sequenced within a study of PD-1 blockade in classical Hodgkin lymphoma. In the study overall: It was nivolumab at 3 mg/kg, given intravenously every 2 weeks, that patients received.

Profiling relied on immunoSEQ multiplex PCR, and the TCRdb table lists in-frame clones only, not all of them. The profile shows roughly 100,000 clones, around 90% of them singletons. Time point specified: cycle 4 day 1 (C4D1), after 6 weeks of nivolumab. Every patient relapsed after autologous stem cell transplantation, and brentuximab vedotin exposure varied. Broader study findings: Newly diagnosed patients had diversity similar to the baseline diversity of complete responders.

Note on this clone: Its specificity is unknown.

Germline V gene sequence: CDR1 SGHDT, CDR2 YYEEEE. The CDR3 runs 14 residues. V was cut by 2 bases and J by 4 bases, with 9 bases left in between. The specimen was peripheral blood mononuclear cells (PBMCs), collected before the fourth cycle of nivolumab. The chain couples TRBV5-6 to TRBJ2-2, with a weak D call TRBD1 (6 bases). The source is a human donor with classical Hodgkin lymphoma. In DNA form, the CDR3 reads TGTGCCAGCAGCTTAAGGGGGAGCACCGGGGAGCTGTTTTTT. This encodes CASSLRGSTGELFF.